The 14 T cell receptor beta chains below were found in one sample sequenced in a study of T cells in pancreatic ductal adenocarcinoma. The selected patients with pancreatic ductal adenocarcinoma had surgery but no neoadjuvant therapy. The table came from immunoSEQ multiplex PCR; TCRdb's copy has only in-frame clones and leaves some out. The table records around 4,600 clones, about 64% of them present only once. The sequenced sample was pancreatic tumor tissue. These receptors were taken from a human donor with pancreatic ductal adenocarcinoma.

This chain joins TRBV4-1 and TRBJ2-2; 15 bases are shared with TRBD2. Germline V gene lookup returns CDR1 MGHRA and CDR2 YSYEKL. Trimming removed 3 bases from V and 6 bases from J; junction bases left unmatched: 2. The CDR3 length is 16 residues. The CDR3 protein is CASSHGLAGGAGELFF. The CDR3 DNA is TGCGCCAGCAGCCACGGACTAGCGGGGGGGGCCGGGGAGCTGTTTTTT.

The chain recombines TRBV5-8 with TRBJ2-5, with 14 bases identical to TRBD2. The J segment lost 1 base and the V segment lost 4 bases, leaving 3 bases of the junction unmatched. The CDR3 has 16 amino acids. Germline assignment: CDR1 SGHTS and CDR2 YDEGEE. This chain's CDR3 is CASSHGTSGGQETQYF. In DNA form, the CDR3 reads TGTGCCAGCAGCCACGGGACTAGCGGGGGCCAAGAGACCCAGTACTTC.

The V gene is TRBV28, the J gene TRBJ1-2; unclear D gene. Between the trimmed V and J ends, which lost 3 bases and 8 bases, there was a span of 10 bases. Germline V gene lookup returns CDR1 MDHEN and CDR2 SYDVKM. This CDR3 region has 12 residues. In nucleotides, the CDR3 is TGTGCCAGCAGTTTTTGGGAGGAGGGCTACACCTTC. This sequence encodes CASSFWEEGYTF.

CDR3 amino acids: CASSLGGTNTDTQYF. The CDR3 region has the DNA TGTGCCAGCAGCTTAGGCGGGACTAACACAGATACGCAGTATTTT. The gene calls are TRBV7-6 and TRBJ2-3; 7 bases line up with TRBD2. CDR1 and CDR2 from the germline V gene are SGHVS and FNYEAQ. This CDR3 has 15 residues. The junction had 3 bases not matched to a gene; V was cut back by 1 base and J by 2 bases. The complete variable domain, with remaining parts taken from reference TRBV7-6 and TRBJ2-3, reads GAGVSQSPRYKVTKRGQDVALRCDPISGHVSLYWYRQALGQGPEFLTYFNYEAQQDKSGLPNDRFSAERPEGSISTLTIQRTEQRDSAMYRCASSLGGTNTDTQYFGPGTRLTVL.

This clone was observed a few times. This rearrangement joins TRBV7-2 to TRBJ1-5; tentative D call: TRBD1 (6 bases). V lost 5 bases and J lost 7, with 12 bases in between. The CDR3 sequence is 13 residues long. Germline CDR1 and CDR2: SGHTA and FQGNSA. The CDR3 loop is CASSQQGTQPQHF. The CDR3 DNA follows: TGTGCCAGCAGCCAGCAGGGGACCCAGCCCCAGCATTTT.

V usage is TRBV27 and J usage is TRBJ2-1; 7 bases line up with TRBD1. The J segment lost 0 bases and the V segment lost 6 bases, leaving 23 bases of the junction unmatched. The germline V gene encodes CDR1 MNHEY and CDR2 SMNVEV (reference sequence). The CDR3 consists of 21 residues. The CDR3 protein is CASRPINGQDRTPSSYNEQFF. In DNA, the CDR3 is TGTGCCAGCAGGCCTATCAACGGACAGGACCGTACCCCTAGCTCCTACAATGAGCAGTTCTTC.

This clone was seen only a few times. This rearrangement joins TRBV7-9 to TRBJ1-5, with 10 positions matching TRBD1. Germline V gene lookup returns CDR1 SEHNR and CDR2 FQNEAQ (reference sequence). CDR3 length equals 15 residues. Trimming at V came to 2 bases and at J to 7 bases, leaving 5 bases not matched to a gene. The CDR3, as DNA: TGTGCCAGCAGCTTAAGACAGGGGGCGCAACAGCCCCAGCATTTT. The encoded protein is CASSLRQGAQQPQHF.

This chain uses TRBV10-3 with TRBJ1-2, with 7 nucleotides matching TRBD1. CDR1 and CDR2 from the germline V gene are ENHRY and SYGVKD. V shed 6 bases and J 3 bases; nucleotides not matched to a gene: 7. CDR3 size: 14 residues. The CDR3 DNA follows: TGTGCCATCAGCCCAGGGGGGTTCCACTATGGCTACACCTTC. Its translation is CAISPGGFHYGYTF.

The gene calls are TRBV6-5 and TRBJ1-2; D is undetermined. CDR1 and CDR2 (germline): MNHEY, SVGAGI. V was shortened by 5 bases and J by 4 bases, with 5 bases between the two germline ends. The CDR3 runs to 11 residues. CDR3 in amino acids: CASSPLYGYTF. DNA for the CDR3: TGTGCCAGCAGTCCACTCTATGGCTACACCTTC.

The V and J genes are TRBV2 and TRBJ1-2; D not resolved. The germline V gene encodes CDR1 SNHLY and CDR2 FYNNEI. Trimming removed 9 bases at V and 1 base at J, with 9 bases between. The CDR3 spans 12 residues. CDR3 residues: CARRTVNYGYTF. The CDR3 DNA follows: TGTGCCAGGAGAACAGTTAACTATGGCTACACCTTC.

The chain employs TRBV11-2 and TRBJ2-3, with TRBD2 as a possible D gene (7 bases). This CDR3 has 16 residues. CDR1 and CDR2 from the germline V gene are SGHAT and FQNNGV. V lost 1 base, J lost 0 bases, and 11 bases lay in between. The CDR3 here is CASSLAAGTSTDTQYF. The CDR3 nucleotides read TGTGCCAGCAGCTTAGCAGCGGGGACAAGCACAGATACGCAGTATTTT. Full variable domain (rest looked up from reference TRBV11-2 and TRBJ2-3): EAGVAQSPRYKIIEKRQSVAFWCNPISGHATLYWYQQILGQGPKLLIQFQNNGVVDDSQLPKDRFSAERLKGVDSTLKIQPAKLEDSAVYLCASSLAAGTSTDTQYFGPGTRLTVL.

This chain links TRBV6-1 with TRBJ1-2; no definite D call. CDR1 is MNHNS, CDR2 SASEGT, per germline. The CDR3 consists of 13 residues. With 4 bases removed from V and 4 bases from J, the gap between germline ends came to 10 bases. The CDR3 sequence is CASSVEAPYGYTF. The CDR3, as DNA: TGTGCCAGCAGTGTCGAAGCCCCCTATGGCTACACCTTC.

V and J are TRBV15 and TRBJ2-2; D possibly corresponds to TRBD1 (5 bases). Germline loops: CDR1 LNHNV, CDR2 YYDKDF (reference sequence). Trimming stripped 1 base from V and 5 bases from J, with 11 bases between. CDR3 length: 15 residues. The DNA for the CDR3 is TGTGCCACCAGCAGAGCGTCTGGACAAACCGGGGAGCTGTTTTTT. This codes for CATSRASGQTGELFF.

This clone has just one count. This chain joins TRBV6-1 and TRBJ1-2; TRBD1 is a possible D gene (6 bases). CDR1 is MNHNS, CDR2 SASEGT, per germline. Trimming left V 7 bases short and J 7 bases short, with 19 bases between. This CDR3 spans 14 amino acids. The CDR3 region has the DNA TGTGCCAGCACTAGAGGACAGAGTGTGAGTGGCTACACCTTC. Its translation: CASTRGQSVSGYTF.